This passage covers 25 T cell receptor beta chains from one sample sequenced in a study of blood T cell repertoires in COVID-19. TCRdb's table, derived via immunoSEQ multiplex PCR, lists solely in-frame clones and lacks some. In the table there are about 120,000 clones, about 85% of which are singletons. The sequencing input was peripheral blood. The receptors originated from a man in his 60s with acute or convalescent COVID-19.

This chain connects TRBV29-1 to TRBJ2-5; D unclear. Germline V CDR1 and CDR2: SQVTM, ANQGSEA. The germline V and J ends were trimmed by 1 base and 5 bases, with 11 bases remaining between them. The CDR3 contains 13 residues. CDR3 amino acids: CSVEVLLGETQYF. The CDR3 DNA follows: TGCAGCGTTGAAGTTCTTCTGGGCGAGACCCAGTACTTC.

The V gene is TRBV28, the J gene TRBJ2-7; 8 bases agree with TRBD1. V lost 9 bases, J lost 0 bases, and 16 bases stayed unmatched. Germline-derived CDR1 and CDR2 are MDHEN and SYDVKM. There are 17 residues in the CDR3. This chain's CDR3 is CASPVGTGPPGSYEQYF. The CDR3 DNA is TGTGCCAGTCCAGTCGGGACAGGCCCTCCTGGCTCCTACGAGCAGTACTTC.

The gene calls are TRBV5-5 and TRBJ2-7; TRBD1 aligns across 9 bases. The CDR3 contains 15 residues. The junction had 8 bases not matched to a gene; V was cut back by 4 bases and J by 3 bases. From germline, CDR1 is SGHKS and CDR2 YYEKEE (reference sequence). CDR3 nucleotide sequence: TGTGCCAGCAGCGTGGCGGGACAGGGTGTCTACGAGCAGTACTTC. Residues: CASSVAGQGVYEQYF.

This rearrangement joins TRBV5-1 to TRBJ2-1, with TRBD2 matching 9 bases. CDR1 and CDR2 (germline): SGHRS, YFSETQ. The trim removed 1 base at V and 10 bases at J, leaving 9 bases unmatched. This CDR3 contains 15 residues. The CDR3 protein is CASSLSREGSGEQFF. The CDR3 region has the DNA TGCGCCAGCAGCTTGTCGCGGGAGGGATCAGGCGAGCAGTTCTTC. The full variable domain, with the rest looked up from reference TRBV5-1 and TRBJ2-1, is KAGVTQTPRYLIKTRGQQVTLSCSPISGHRSVSWYQQTPGQGLQFLFEYFSETQRNKGNFPGRFSGRQFSNSRSEMNVSTLELGDSALYLCASSLSREGSGEQFFGPGTRLTVL.

This chain links TRBV6-5 with TRBJ1-1, with D unresolved. The length of the CDR3 is 15 residues. V was cut by 0 bases and J by 5 bases, with 13 bases left in between. The germline V gene encodes CDR1 MNHEY and CDR2 SVGAGI. The CDR3 protein is CASSYSRELGTEAFF. The CDR3, as DNA: TGTGCCAGCAGTTACTCTCGGGAACTGGGGACTGAAGCTTTCTTT.

A single count supports this clone. V gene TRBV29-1 combines with J gene TRBJ1-1; 7 bases align to TRBD1. V lost 3 bases and J lost 11; bases outside the gene matches: 6. CDR3 length: 11 amino acids. Germline CDR1 reads SQVTM; CDR2 reads ANQGSEA. The CDR3 bases are TGCAGCGTTGATATCGACAGGGTGGCTTTCTTT. It is translated as CSVDIDRVAFF.

This clone was seen only once. J is TRBJ1-1 and V is TRBV4-3, with D unclear. Deletions cut 1 base from V and 1 base from J, with 10 bases between. This CDR3 is 15 amino acids long. Germline lookup yields CDR1 LGHNA and CDR2 YSLEER. The CDR3 DNA sequence: TGCGCCAGCAGCCAAGCTTTCTCGGGGAACACTGAAGCTTTCTTT. It is translated as CASSQAFSGNTEAFF.

The chain recombines TRBV5-1 with TRBJ2-3; 8 bases agree with TRBD1. The CDR3 runs 15 residues. Germline assignment: CDR1 SGHRS and CDR2 YFSETQ. The V segment lost 4 bases and the J segment 4 bases; nucleotides outside the gene matches: 8. CDR3 region: CASSLVTGAADTQYF. As DNA, the CDR3 is TGCGCCAGCAGCCTCGTGACAGGGGCGGCAGATACGCAGTATTTT.

V and J are TRBV29-1 and TRBJ2-5; 10 bases agree with TRBD2. The J segment lost 1 base and the V segment lost 6 bases, leaving 5 bases of the junction unmatched. CDR1 and CDR2 (germline): SQVTM, ANQGSEA. The CDR3 is 14 amino acids. The CDR3 nucleotides read TGCAGCGTCGGACTAGCGGTGCTCCAAGAGACCCAGTACTTC. It is translated as CSVGLAVLQETQYF.

This clone was found once. The chain employs TRBV5-4 and TRBJ2-5, with 7 positions matching TRBD2. Looked up from germline, CDR1 is SGHNT and CDR2 is YYREEE (reference sequence). V was clipped by 0 bases and J by 0 bases; unmatched bases: 5. This CDR3 spans 16 amino acids. This CDR3 reads CASSLVLAAYQETQYF. Here the CDR3 DNA reads TGTGCCAGCAGCTTGGTTCTAGCGGCTTACCAAGAGACCCAGTACTTC.

This clone was observed a handful of times. V and J are TRBV7-3 and TRBJ2-3, with 14 bases fitting TRBD2. The germline CDR1 and CDR2 sequences are SGHTA and FQGTGA. The V and J ends lost 1 base and 5 bases, in that order; junction bases with no gene match: 14. The CDR3 is made up of 20 amino acids. The CDR3 is CASSLSQNPRLAGGQDTQYF. Written as DNA, the CDR3 is TGTGCCAGCAGCTTAAGTCAGAACCCCCGACTAGCGGGAGGGCAAGATACGCAGTATTTT.

This chain uses TRBV7-9 with TRBJ2-3; 8 positions agree with TRBD2. The junction had 3 bases not matched to a gene; V was cut back by 2 bases and J by 5 bases. From germline, CDR1 is SEHNR and CDR2 FQNEAQ (reference sequence). CDR3 length equals 14 residues. The CDR3 coding sequence is TGTGCCAGCAGCTTAAGTACTAGCGGAGATACGCAGTATTTT. Translating gives CASSLSTSGDTQYF. Based on the CDR3 plus reference TRBV7-9 and TRBJ2-3, the full variable domain is DTGVSQNPRHKITKRGQNVTFRCDPISEHNRLYWYRQTLGQGPEFLTYFQNEAQLEKSRLLSDRFSAERPKGSFSTLEIQRTEQGDSAMYLCASSLSTSGDTQYFGPGTRLTVL.

The chain recombines TRBV7-2 with TRBJ2-1, with D possibly being TRBD2 (5 bases). V was clipped by 1 base and J by 7 bases, with 17 bases between them. There are 16 residues in the CDR3. Germline-derived CDR1 and CDR2 are SGHTA and FQGNSA. This chain's CDR3 is CASSLDRSGGRNEQFF. DNA for the CDR3: TGTGCCAGCAGCTTAGACCGGTCTGGCGGGCGTAATGAGCAGTTCTTC.

The V and J genes are TRBV7-2 and TRBJ1-6; D is uncertain. The CDR3 runs to 15 residues. CDR1 is SGHTA, CDR2 FQGNSA, per germline. V shed 1 base and J shed 2 bases, with 6 bases lying between them. In nucleotides, the CDR3 is TGTGCCAGCAGCTTAGTGTTAGCCTATAATTCACCCCTCCACTTT. Translating it yields CASSLVLAYNSPLHF.

The CDR3 is CASSAPVTPYEQYF. The CDR3 coding sequence is TGTGCCAGTAGTGCCCCGGTCACCCCTTACGAGCAGTACTTC. The chain combines TRBV19 with TRBJ2-7; D is ambiguous. The germline V and J ends were trimmed by 5 bases and 4 bases, with 15 bases remaining between them. CDR3 size: 14 residues. In germline, CDR1 is LNHDA, CDR2 SQIVND (reference sequence). The whole variable domain, filled in from reference TRBV19 and TRBJ2-7, reads DGGITQSPKYLFRKEGQNVTLSCEQNLNHDAMYWYRQDPGQGLRLIYYSQIVNDFQKGDIAEGYSVSREKKESFPLTVTSAQKNPTAFYLCASSAPVTPYEQYFGPGTRLTVT.

The chain recombines TRBV6-5 with TRBJ1-4; D gene unclear. With 4 bases removed from V and 7 bases from J, the gap between germline ends came to 10 bases. CDR3 length: 13 residues. Germline V gene sequence: CDR1 MNHEY, CDR2 SVGAGI. The CDR3 sequence: CASSWQEAEKLFF. The CDR3 nucleotides are TGTGCCAGCAGTTGGCAGGAGGCTGAAAAACTGTTTTTT.

The chain combines TRBV27 with TRBJ2-3; D remains ambiguous. CDR3 length: 15 amino acids. Germline V gene data show CDR1 as MNHEY and CDR2 as SMNVEV (reference sequence). Trimming cost V 5 bases and J 0 bases, with 12 bases left between them. The CDR3 nucleotides are TGTGCCAGCAGTCCATTGGAACAGAGCACAGATACGCAGTATTTT. Translated, it gives CASSPLEQSTDTQYF.

The chain combines TRBV5-1 with TRBJ1-4; a possible D gene is TRBD1 (6 bases). Between the trimmed V and J ends, which lost 2 bases and 3 bases, there was a span of 17 bases. Per the germline V gene, CDR1 is SGHRS and CDR2 is YFSETQ. The CDR3 has 17 amino acids. The CDR3 region is CASSFRDTSRPNEKLFF. CDR3 nucleotides: TGCGCCAGCAGCTTCCGGGACACCAGTCGCCCTAATGAAAAACTGTTTTTT.

This clone was counted a single time. The gene calls are TRBV7-9 and TRBJ2-7; 8 bases match TRBD1. The CDR3 covers 14 residues. Per the germline V gene, CDR1 is SEHNR and CDR2 is FQNEAQ (reference sequence). The V and J ends lost 3 bases and 7 bases, in that order; junction bases with no gene match: 8. CDR3 coding DNA: TGTGCCAGCAGCTTCGGACAGGGCGTAGGTGAGCAGTACTTC. Encoded protein: CASSFGQGVGEQYF.

The chain carries TRBV19 and TRBJ1-1; 7 bases agree with TRBD1. Germline CDR1 is LNHDA and CDR2 is SQIVND (reference sequence). There are 14 residues in the CDR3. The V and J ends lost 5 bases and 4 bases, in that order; junction bases with no gene match: 7. DNA for the CDR3: TGTGCCAGTAGTTTTCGGACAGGTCTCACTGAAGCTTTCTTT. As protein: CASSFRTGLTEAFF.

The chain uses TRBV19 and TRBJ2-1, with 13 bases aligning to TRBD2. The V gene's germline CDR1 is LNHDA and CDR2 SQIVND (reference sequence). There are 18 residues in the CDR3. V dropped 3 bases and J dropped 0; count of bases not matched to a gene: 5. CDR3 sequence: CASSMGLAGRGSYNEQFF. CDR3 DNA: TGTGCCAGTAGTATGGGACTAGCGGGACGGGGCTCCTACAATGAGCAGTTCTTC. Based on the CDR3 plus reference TRBV19 and TRBJ2-1, the full variable domain is DGGITQSPKYLFRKEGQNVTLSCEQNLNHDAMYWYRQDPGQGLRLIYYSQIVNDFQKGDIAEGYSVSREKKESFPLTVTSAQKNPTAFYLCASSMGLAGRGSYNEQFFGPGTRLTVL.

The chain carries TRBV2 and TRBJ2-5; D is possibly TRBD1 (7 bases). CDR1 and CDR2 from the germline V gene are SNHLY and FYNNEI. With 10 bases removed from V and 1 base from J, the gap between germline ends came to 19 bases. The CDR3 has 15 amino acids. The CDR3 reads CATAQGQGGQETQYF. CDR3 bases: TGTGCCACAGCACAGGGGCAGGGGGGCCAAGAGACCCAGTACTTC.

The chain combines TRBV2 with TRBJ1-2, with D unclear. The germline V and J ends were trimmed by 7 bases and 8 bases, with 11 bases remaining between them. This CDR3 contains 11 residues. Germline V CDR1 and CDR2: SNHLY, FYNNEI. The CDR3 DNA reads TGTGCCAGCAAGCAGGAGGGCGGCTACACCTTC. Amino acid sequence: CASKQEGGYTF.

The chain couples TRBV7-2 to TRBJ2-7; no definite D call. Germline V gene sequence: CDR1 SGHTA, CDR2 FQGNSA. The CDR3 extends over 14 amino acids. Trimming stripped 1 base from V and 4 bases from J, with 11 bases between. The CDR3 reads CASSLDSGLYEQYF. The CDR3 DNA follows: TGTGCCAGCAGCTTAGATTCAGGTTTGTACGAGCAGTACTTC.

As concerns this clone: The identical CDR3 is also encoded by other nucleotide sequences in the sample. The chain is built from TRBV11-1 and TRBJ2-7; D is perhaps TRBD1 (6 bases). V lost 4 bases to trimming and J lost 4 bases, with 8 bases between them. Germline values: CDR1 SGHAT, CDR2 FQDESV (reference sequence). The CDR3 spans 12 residues. The CDR3 DNA follows: TGTGCCAGCAGCTCACAGGGATACGAGCAGTACTTC. As protein: CASSSQGYEQYF.